A selection of T cell receptor beta chains follows, all from one sample in a study of T cells in Graves' hyperthyroidism and ophthalmopathy. TCRdb reanalysed the multiplex PCR reads using MiXCR and keeps one entry per CDR3 protein. The sample includes hundreds of thousands of distinct CDR3 sequences, approximately 16% of them seen just once. The sequencing sample was made of blood. Receptor source: a woman in her 40s with Graves' ophthalmopathy. Both conserved end residues are part of each CDR3. The D gene is left open where the match is weak. Clone size is given for some rows only: seen once, a few or many times, or a class if the clone is expanded.

D gene,clone size,V gene,J gene,CDR3 length,CDR3 protein,CDR3 DNA
NA,many,TRBV28,TRBJ1-2,13,CASRGKSGYGYTF,TGTGCCAGCAGGGGGAAGAGCGGCTATGGCTACACCTTC
TRBD2,many,TRBV18,TRBJ2-7,18,CASSRTSGDVLTGPEQYF,TGTGCCAGCTCACGGACTAGCGGGGACGTACTGACAGGTCCGGAGCAGTACTTC
TRBD2,NA,TRBV14,TRBJ2-7,13,CASSSGLAAEQYF,TGTGCCAGCAGCTCGGGACTAGCGGCAGAGCAGTACTTC
TRBD2,many,TRBV28,TRBJ2-3,18,CASSQGRVAGGGADTQYF,TGTGCCAGCAGTCAAGGAAGAGTAGCGGGAGGGGGCGCGGATACGCAGTATTTT
NA,few,TRBV12-3/TRBV12-4,TRBJ1-5,14,CASRLREVNQPQHF,TGTGCCAGCCGTCTCAGGGAAGTCAATCAGCCCCAGCATTTT
NA,NA,TRBV5-5,TRBJ2-1,16,CASTFSFGRGYNEQFF,TGTGCCAGCACCTTCTCCTTCGGACGGGGCTACAATGAGCAGTTCTTC
NA,few,TRBV30,TRBJ2-5,13,CAQTRGPGGTQYF,TGTGCCCAGACGCGCGGACCCGGAGGGACCCAGTACTTC
NA,few,TRBV7-9,TRBJ2-7,13,CASSGPASYEQYF,TGTGCCAGCAGCGGCCCGGCCTCCTACGAGCAGTACTTC
TRBD1,many,TRBV12-3/TRBV12-4,TRBJ1-6,15,CASSPRTGYPSPLHF,TGTGCCAGCAGTCCCCGGACAGGGTATCCTTCACCCCTCCACTTT
NA,many,TRBV7-3,TRBJ2-3,15,CASSLLGAKTDTQYF,TGTGCCAGCAGCTTACTCGGGGCCAAGACAGATACGCAGTATTTT
NA,NA,TRBV2,TRBJ2-1,14,CACSWLGSYNEQFF,TGTGCCTGCAGTTGGTTGGGATCCTACAATGAGCAGTTCTTC
NA,NA,TRBV18,TRBJ2-1,12,CASSPQGSGQFF,TGTGCCAGCTCACCACAGGGCTCCGGGCAGTTCTTC
TRBD1,NA,TRBV7-9,TRBJ2-4,15,CASSLGDRGGNIQYF,TGTGCCAGCAGCTTGGGGGACAGGGGTGGAAACATTCAGTACTTC
TRBD2,NA,TRBV12-3/TRBV12-4,TRBJ2-7,13,CASSVLAGREQYF,TGTGCCAGCAGTGTTCTAGCGGGAAGGGAGCAGTACTTC
TRBD2,many,TRBV5-1,TRBJ2-3,18,CASSLVRLLTSGTDTQYF,TGCGCCAGCAGCTTGGTAAGGTTGTTGACTAGCGGCACAGATACGCAGTATTTT
NA,NA,TRBV6-5,TRBJ2-3,14,CASSYRRDTDTQYF,TGTGCCAGCAGTTACCGACGCGACACAGATACGCAGTATTTT
NA,NA,TRBV2,TRBJ1-2,13,CASSDRQTSGYTF,TGTGCCAGCAGTGACAGACAGACCTCTGGCTACACCTTC
NA,many,TRBV7-3,TRBJ2-1,18,CASSLFYQGTPGYNEQFF,TGTGCCAGCAGCTTATTCTACCAAGGGACACCAGGGTACAATGAGCAGTTCTTC
TRBD2,many,TRBV10-3,TRBJ2-5,18,CAISESLTSGSQGETQYF,TGTGCCATCAGTGAGTCCCTGACTAGCGGGAGTCAGGGGGAGACCCAGTACTTC
TRBD1,NA,TRBV6-1,TRBJ1-4,15,CASSTPGTGGEKLFF,TGTGCCAGCAGTACCCCCGGGACAGGGGGGGAAAAACTGTTTTTT
TRBD1,many,TRBV20-1,TRBJ2-3,15,CSAGDRGSWGDTQYF,TGCAGTGCGGGGGACAGGGGGTCATGGGGAGATACGCAGTATTTT
TRBD1,many,TRBV20-1,TRBJ2-7,12,CSASGTDYEQYF,TGCAGTGCTTCCGGGACAGACTACGAGCAGTACTTC
NA,few,TRBV19,TRBJ1-5,13,CASRDNRHQPQHF,TGTGCCAGTAGGGACAATCGGCATCAGCCCCAGCATTTT
NA,many,TRBV2,TRBJ2-7,14,CASSDPRSSVEQYF,TGTGCCAGCAGTGACCCCCGGAGCTCCGTCGAGCAGTACTTC
TRBD1,NA,TRBV6-1,TRBJ2-3,17,CASSPRPDRAYTDTQYF,TGTGCCAGCAGTCCTAGACCCGACAGGGCCTACACAGATACGCAGTATTTT
TRBD2,NA,TRBV2,TRBJ2-7,14,CASSDSGRVGEQYF,TGTGCCAGCAGTGATAGCGGGAGAGTAGGCGAGCAGTACTTC
NA,NA,TRBV2,TRBJ2-1,11,CASSPWDEQFF,TGTGCCAGCAGCCCCTGGGATGAGCAGTTCTTC
NA,once,TRBV7-2,TRBJ1-2,13,CASSPFREYGYTF,TGTGCCAGCAGCCCCTTTAGGGAATACGGCTACACCTTC